This T cell receptor beta chain was identified during a study of blood T cell repertoires in COVID-19. Study-level background: PBMCs, B-cell-depleted T cells, or T cells were the source of the cDNA or gDNA that made up the material.

Enrollees, about 18 to 89 years old, lived in some 24 US areas. Self-reported history from a screening survey and questionnaire set each donor's cohort. Per the authors' pipeline: Estimated nucleated cell counts came from reference gene primer amplification. Clones were read by immunoSEQ multiplex PCR, and TCRdb kept only the in-frame ones, dropping some. The V and J calls and clone size come from that table; D and trimming were worked out from the DNA. The data contain 500,000 or so clones, roughly nine tenths of them seen just once; the ten biggest clones take up about 0.75%. The source of this sequence is a woman between 18 and 29 years old who had recovered from COVID-19. Material for sequencing was PBMCs or T cells enriched from blood (not recorded which).

The CDR3 DNA reads as TGTGCCAGCAGCCCTAGGGGGGGGCGAGTCCCCGAGCAGTACTTC. As protein: CASSPRGGRVPEQYF. This chain joins TRBV7-8 and TRBJ2-7; weak D call: TRBD2 (7 bases). V was trimmed by 5 bases and J by 6 bases, leaving 20 bases between them. From germline, CDR1 is SGHVS and CDR2 FQNEAQ. The CDR3 covers 15 residues.